Below, one T cell receptor (beta chain) is given with its context. Its antigen is undetermined. The sample originates from a study of shared clonotypes between healthy human individuals. Study context: Each donor contributed plates that comprised three CD4 naive, three CD4 memory, two CD8 naive and one CD8 memory.

V lost 3 bases to trimming and J lost 8 bases; unmatched junction nucleotides: 11. The germline gives CDR1 SGHDN, CDR2 FVKESK. The CDR3 has 17 amino acids. Overall study results and limits: Some naive CD4 clonotypes, around 4.7%, turned up in common across several donors.

Each sorted subset replicate got 200 ng genomic DNA, tens of thousands of genomes. Method: immunoSEQ multiplex PCR; TCRdb's copy keeps in-frame clones and lacks some. The table lists 1 million to 1.2 million clones, 60% to 85% of them singletons. Sequenced input: memory CD4+ T cells from PBMCs. Noted subset: CD45RA-negative fraction. J is TRBJ2-1 and V is TRBV14; 12 positions match TRBD2. The sequence derives from a man between 18 and 35 years old in good health. Some clones in this sample may be carry-over from other donors' samples. The CDR3 is CASSHVPRTSGMHEQFF. CDR3 nucleotide sequence: TGTGCCAGCAGCCATGTCCCTCGGACTAGCGGGATGCATGAGCAGTTCTTC.